The 24 T cell receptor beta chains listed next were all sequenced from one sample in a study of blood T cell repertoires in COVID-19. Assay used: immunoSEQ multiplex PCR; TCRdb lists only in-frame clones, some missing. Of fewer than 500,000 clones in the sample, approximately 90% were seen once. Sequenced: peripheral blood. Receptors originate from a man younger than 30 with COVID-19, enrolled during active disease.

The chain employs TRBV12-3 or TRBV12-4 and TRBJ2-1; D is possibly TRBD1 (5 bases). The V and J ends lost 2 bases and 7 bases respectively, with 9 bases between them. The CDR3 loop spans 13 amino acids. The CDR3 coding sequence is TGTGCCAGCAGTTTATACAGGTATAATGAGCAGTTCTTC. Protein: CASSLYRYNEQFF.

This chain links TRBV5-4 with TRBJ1-1; 7 nucleotides match TRBD1. CDR1 and CDR2 from the germline V gene are SGHNT and YYREEE (reference sequence). Losses at the gene ends were 4 bases for V and 11 bases for J; bases not matched to a gene: 11. The CDR3 spans 13 residues. CDR3 amino acids: CASSPGTASEAFF. As DNA, the CDR3 is TGTGCCAGCAGCCCCGGGACAGCTTCCGAGGCTTTCTTT.

This chain uses TRBV2 with TRBJ2-2, with TRBD1 matching over 9 bases. Germline V lookup: CDR1 SNHLY, CDR2 FYNNEI. The CDR3 runs to 17 residues. J lost 4 bases, V lost 6 bases, and 12 bases had no gene match. The CDR3 DNA reads TGTGCCAGCAGGGGGGACAGGGAAGAAAACCTCACCGGGGAGCTGTTTTTT. Translating it yields CASRGDREENLTGELFF.

This clone was detected only a few times. J is TRBJ2-5 and V is TRBV5-1; 8 nucleotides line up with TRBD1. This CDR3 has 17 residues. V dropped 4 bases and J dropped 6; count of bases not matched to a gene: 17. The germline gives CDR1 SGHRS, CDR2 YFSETQ. The CDR3 DNA reads as TGCGCCAGCAGCCTACCCCGGGACAGGAACAGGGAGAAGACCCAGTACTTC. Protein product: CASSLPRDRNREKTQYF.

In DNA form, the CDR3 reads TGTGCCAGCAGAAGGGACTACCAAACCACCGGGGAGCTGTTTTTT. Its translation is CASRRDYQTTGELFF. The V gene is TRBV6-5, the J gene TRBJ2-2, with 7 nucleotides matching TRBD2. V dropped 6 bases and J dropped 4; count of bases not matched to a gene: 8. From germline, CDR1 is MNHEY and CDR2 SVGAGI. There are 15 residues in the CDR3.

The genes are TRBV21-1 and TRBJ1-5; TRBD1, the table's D call, lacks a check against the DNA. TRBV21-1 is classified as a pseudogene. The CDR3 runs 15 residues. The CDR3 sequence: CASSGGQVSWQPQHF. DNA of the CDR3: TGTGCCAGCAGCGGGGGACAGGTGAGTTGGCAGCCCCAGCATTTT.

The chain employs TRBV19 and TRBJ2-5, with 8 nucleotides matching TRBD1. The CDR3 has 15 residues. From germline, CDR1 is LNHDA and CDR2 SQIVND (reference sequence). V was pared by 3 bases and J by 5 bases, with 8 bases of the junction left unmatched. The CDR3 loop is CASSIGRGRGETQYF. The CDR3 region has the DNA TGTGCCAGTAGTATCGGCAGGGGGCGCGGGGAGACCCAGTACTTC.

The chain is built from TRBV19 and TRBJ2-1, with 9 bases fitting TRBD1. Germline assignment: CDR1 LNHDA and CDR2 SQIVND (reference sequence). V trimming: 6 bases; J trimming: 8 bases; junction bases outside the gene matches: 8. The CDR3 has 14 residues. CDR3 DNA: TGTGCCAGTAGCTTGGGACAGGGAACCTATGAGCAGTTCTTC. Translating it yields CASSLGQGTYEQFF.

The rearrangement uses TRBV19 and TRBJ2-7; TRBD1 agrees at 7 bases. This CDR3 comprises 13 residues. V trimming: 7 bases; J trimming: 5 bases; junction bases outside the gene matches: 8. In germline, CDR1 is LNHDA, CDR2 SQIVND (reference sequence). CDR3 region: CASTTRQGDEQYF. In DNA, the CDR3 is TGTGCCAGTACGACTCGACAGGGCGACGAGCAGTACTTC.

This chain joins TRBV12-3 or TRBV12-4 and TRBJ2-7, with D possibly TRBD2 on 6 matching bases. The V end was cut by 9 bases, the J end by 7 bases, with 7 bases between. CDR3 size: 9 residues. CDR3: CARAGEQYF. The CDR3 DNA is TGTGCCAGAGCGGGTGAGCAGTACTTC.

The V gene is TRBV6-5, the J gene TRBJ2-3, with 9 bases matching TRBD2. Looked up from germline, CDR1 is MNHEY and CDR2 is SVGAGI. The V segment lost 8 bases and the J segment 3 bases; nucleotides outside the gene matches: 3. The CDR3 is 13 residues long. The DNA for the CDR3 is TGTGCCAGCGGGCTAGCGGGGACAGATACGCAGTATTTT. Translated: CASGLAGTDTQYF.

The V call is TRBV19, the J call TRBJ1-6; TRBD1 matches at 7 bases. CDR1 LNHDA and CDR2 SQIVND come from the germline V gene (reference sequence). The CDR3 consists of 16 residues. V shed 2 bases, J shed 8 bases, and the junction held 9 bases outside the gene matches. The CDR3 DNA reads TGTGCCAGTAGTATACAGGGGGGAAGATTGGATTCACCCCTCCACTTT. Translating it yields CASSIQGGRLDSPLHF.

In the case of this clone: At one end, the junction sequence differs from germline, possibly due to a read error. The gene calls are TRBV5-5 and TRBJ2-7, with TRBD1 identical over 11 bases. CDR3 length equals 15 residues. Germline CDR1 SGHKS, CDR2 YYEKEE (reference sequence). DNA of the CDR3: TGTGCCAGCAGCTTGAGGACAGGGGGCTCCCACGAGCAGTACTTC. Translating it yields CASSLRTGGSHEQYF.

The rearrangement uses TRBV2 and TRBJ2-2; TRBD2 aligns across 10 bases. V shed 7 bases and J 7 bases; nucleotides not matched to a gene: 6. Germline assignment: CDR1 SNHLY and CDR2 FYNNEI. There are 14 residues in the CDR3. DNA for the CDR3: TGTGCCAGCACCGGGACTAGCGAGAACGGGGAGCTGTTTTTT. Translation gives CASTGTSENGELFF.

This chain joins TRBV2 and TRBJ2-1; weak D call: TRBD1 (6 bases). The CDR3 is 15 amino acids. The ends were cut back, 6 bases at V and 0 bases at J, with 12 bases in the middle. The germline gives CDR1 SNHLY, CDR2 FYNNEI. In DNA, the CDR3 is TGTGCCAGCAGAGAGGGGGAGAGCTCCTACAATGAGCAGTTCTTC. Its translation: CASREGESSYNEQFF. Full variable domain (remainder filled in from reference TRBV2 and TRBJ2-1): EPEVTQTPSHQVTQMGQEVILRCVPISNHLYFYWYRQILGQKVEFLVSFYNNEISEKSEIFDDQFSVERPDGSNFTLKIRSTKLEDSAMYFCASREGESSYNEQFFGPGTRLTVL.

J is TRBJ1-1 and V is TRBV5-1; maybe TRBD1 (6 bases). Germline assignment: CDR1 SGHRS and CDR2 YFSETQ. The CDR3 length is 17 residues. V shed 2 bases and J shed 4 bases, with 21 bases lying between them. CDR3 bases: TGCGCCAGCAGCTTAATCAGGGGATCTGGGTATGTCACTGAAGCTTTCTTT. It codes for CASSLIRGSGYVTEAFF.

The chain couples TRBV7-4 to TRBJ1-5; 8 bases are shared with TRBD1. The J segment lost 7 bases and the V segment lost 4 bases, leaving 12 bases of the junction unmatched. The V gene's germline CDR1 is SGHVT and CDR2 SQSDAQ. This CDR3 spans 16 amino acids. The CDR3 region has the DNA TGTGCCAGCAGCTGGTGGGGGACAGGTAATTCCCAGCCCCAGCATTTT. Its translation is CASSWWGTGNSQPQHF. The whole variable domain, filled in from reference TRBV7-4 and TRBJ1-5, reads GAGVSQSPRYKVAKRGRDVALRCDSISGHVTLYWYRQTLGQGSEVLTYSQSDAQRDKSGRPSGRFSAERPERSVSTLKIQRTEQGDSAVYLCASSWWGTGNSQPQHFGDGTRLSIL.

This chain uses TRBV5-1 with TRBJ2-1; 8 bases fit TRBD2. Germline CDR1 and CDR2: SGHRS and YFSETQ. The CDR3 loop spans 15 amino acids. V dropped 3 bases and J dropped 9; count of bases not matched to a gene: 11. Here the CDR3 DNA reads TGCGCCAGCAGCTCCGGGACTAGACTTGAGGCTGAGCAGTTCTTC. This sequence encodes CASSSGTRLEAEQFF.

V usage is TRBV18 and J usage is TRBJ2-7, with a weak D call TRBD1 (6 bases). The germline V and J ends were trimmed by 10 bases and 2 bases, with 24 bases remaining between them. Germline V CDR1 and CDR2: KGHSH, LQKENI. The CDR3 has 16 amino acids. The CDR3 is CATAGASGPRPYEQYF. The CDR3 bases are TGTGCCACGGCAGGGGCCTCAGGGCCCCGGCCCTACGAGCAGTACTTC. The variable domain in full, completed from reference TRBV18 and TRBJ2-7, reads NAGVMQNPRHLVRRRGQEARLRCSPMKGHSHVYWYRQLPEEGLKFMVYLQKENIIDESGMPKERFSAEFPKEGPSILRIQQVVRGDSAAYFCATAGASGPRPYEQYFGPGTRLTVT.

The chain is built from TRBV12-3 or TRBV12-4 and TRBJ2-5; TRBD2 might be the D (5 bases). V gave up 5 bases and J gave up 7 bases, with 11 bases separating them. The CDR3 has 12 amino acids. CDR3 DNA: TGTGCCAGCAGTCCGCCGGCGGGGACCCAGTACTTC. This translates into CASSPPAGTQYF.

This chain joins TRBV19 and TRBJ1-6; D gene unclear. CDR1 is LNHDA and CDR2 is SQIVND in the germline V gene (reference sequence). The V end lost 1 base, the J end lost 0 bases, and 10 bases lay between the germline ends. The CDR3 runs to 17 residues. This chain's CDR3 is CASSIGAAGSYNSPLHF. CDR3 DNA: TGTGCCAGTAGTATAGGGGCAGCGGGCTCCTATAATTCACCCCTCCACTTT.

This chain uses TRBV5-1 with TRBJ2-2, with 13 bases lining up with TRBD2. The length of the CDR3 is 17 residues. The V segment lost 3 bases and the J segment 6 bases; nucleotides outside the gene matches: 8. The germline gives CDR1 SGHRS, CDR2 YFSETQ. The DNA of the CDR3 is TGCGCCAGCAGCTCCGGGACTAGCGGGGATTCTCCCGGGGAGCTGTTTTTT. Residues: CASSSGTSGDSPGELFF.

V gene TRBV12-3 or TRBV12-4 combines with J gene TRBJ2-5; D gene uncertain. This CDR3 comprises 13 residues. V lost 2 bases and J lost 5, with 9 bases in between. The CDR3 protein is CASSLLNLETQYF. Here the CDR3 DNA reads TGTGCCAGCAGTTTACTAAATCTGGAGACCCAGTACTTC.

The chain is built from TRBV7-9 and TRBJ2-7; a weak D match, TRBD1 (6 bases). The ends were cut back, 5 bases at V and 3 bases at J, with 11 bases in the middle. Germline CDR1 and CDR2: SEHNR and FQNEAQ (reference sequence). This CDR3 region has 13 residues. Here the CDR3 DNA reads TGTGCCAGCAGCCTCCAACAGGGCTACGAGCAGTACTTC. Translation: CASSLQQGYEQYF.